The 17 T cell receptor beta chains below come from one sample, sequenced in a study of cytomegalovirus exposure and HLA in healthy donors. Primers included in the PCR were 60 Vbeta and 13 Jbeta primers. Using immunoSEQ multiplex PCR, the repertoire was profiled, and TCRdb retains in-frame clones only, with some absent. The profile shows about 140,000 clones, roughly 80% of them singletons. Material for sequencing was PBMCs. The receptor source for this set is a woman aged 25 to 45 in good health and CMV-seronegative.

This clone was observed a handful of times. This chain uses TRBV4-1 with TRBJ1-3; unclear D gene. The V end was cut by 0 bases, the J end by 0 bases, with 9 bases between. In germline, CDR1 is MGHRA, CDR2 YSYEKL. The CDR3 has 16 amino acids. Here the CDR3 reads CASSQEPLVSGNTIYF. CDR3 coding DNA: TGCGCCAGCAGCCAAGAGCCACTTGTCTCTGGAAACACCATATATTTT.

CDR3 DNA sequence: TGCGCCAGCAGCTTGGGTCAGGGGAGCTCCTACAATGAGCAGTTCTTC. This gives the protein CASSLGQGSSYNEQFF. The chain has TRBV5-1 and TRBJ2-1; a possible D gene is TRBD1 (6 bases). CDR1 and CDR2 from the germline V gene are SGHRS and YFSETQ. The CDR3 consists of 16 residues. Trimming removed 0 bases from V and 0 bases from J, with 10 bases in between.

V and J are TRBV18 and TRBJ1-1; D is perhaps TRBD1 (5 bases). The germline CDR1 and CDR2 sequences are KGHSH and LQKENI. V lost 4 bases and J 4 bases, leaving 10 bases between the germline ends. This CDR3 has 13 residues. The CDR3 DNA follows: TGTGCCAGCTCACAACAGGCTACCACTGAAGCTTTCTTT. This encodes CASSQQATTEAFF.

The rearrangement uses TRBV4-2 and TRBJ2-1, with D maybe TRBD2 (6 bases). The V end was cut by 0 bases, the J end by 0 bases, with 12 bases between. Germline CDR1 and CDR2: LGHNA and YNFKEQ. CDR3 size: 17 residues. The CDR3 spells CASSQDPGVSSYNEQFF. CDR3 in DNA: TGTGCCAGCAGCCAAGACCCGGGGGTGAGCTCCTACAATGAGCAGTTCTTC.

V is TRBV7-2 and J is TRBJ1-3; 10 nucleotides agree with TRBD1. The CDR3 contains 14 residues. V shed 6 bases and J 4 bases; nucleotides not matched to a gene: 3. Germline CDR1 and CDR2: SGHTA and FQGNSA. The CDR3 region has the DNA TGTGCCAGCAGAGACAGGGGGCACGGAAACACCATATATTTT. This codes for CASRDRGHGNTIYF.

The chain joins TRBV18 to TRBJ2-3; 7 positions agree with TRBD2. Germline V gene data show CDR1 as KGHSH and CDR2 as LQKENI. J lost 0 bases, V lost 0 bases, and 6 bases had no gene match. The length of the CDR3 is 17 residues. The CDR3 sequence: CASSPPRDYTSTDTQYF. The CDR3, as DNA: TGTGCCAGCTCACCACCCCGGGACTACACTAGCACAGATACGCAGTATTTT.

The chain uses TRBV25-1 and TRBJ2-1; 7 bases map to TRBD2. This CDR3 has 16 amino acids. The germline V gene encodes CDR1 MGHDK and CDR2 SYGVNS. The J segment lost 0 bases and the V segment lost 9 bases, leaving 11 bases of the junction unmatched. The CDR3 DNA reads TGTGCCAGTATGATGGCTAGCGGACACTCCTACAATGAGCAGTTCTTC. It specifies CASMMASGHSYNEQFF.

The genes are TRBV11-2 and TRBJ1-3, with no clear D. The CDR3 totals 14 residues. The V gene's germline CDR1 is SGHAT and CDR2 FQNNGV. The V and J ends lost 1 base and 4 bases respectively, with 8 bases between them. CDR3: CASSLGVGGNTIYF. CDR3 DNA: TGTGCCAGCAGCTTAGGTGTGGGCGGAAACACCATATATTTT. Drawing the rest from reference TRBV11-2 and TRBJ1-3, the complete variable domain is EAGVAQSPRYKIIEKRQSVAFWCNPISGHATLYWYQQILGQGPKLLIQFQNNGVVDDSQLPKDRFSAERLKGVDSTLKIQPAKLEDSAVYLCASSLGVGGNTIYFGEGSWLTVV.

This clone was picked up one time. The rearrangement uses TRBV28 and TRBJ2-7; 12 bases agree with TRBD1. The CDR3 has 15 amino acids. The V and J ends lost 0 bases and 5 bases, in that order; junction bases with no gene match: 2. Looked up from germline, CDR1 is MDHEN and CDR2 is SYDVKM. The CDR3 protein is CASSLWGQGAHEQYF. The CDR3 DNA follows: TGTGCCAGCAGTTTATGGGGACAGGGGGCCCACGAGCAGTACTTC.

CDR3 sequence: CASSRAGTGTQETQYF. Here the CDR3 DNA reads TGCGCCAGCAGCCGCGCCGGGACAGGGACTCAAGAGACCCAGTACTTC. The chain employs TRBV5-1 and TRBJ2-5; 9 nucleotides agree with TRBD1. The ends lost 4 bases at V and 2 bases at J; junction bases unmatched: 9. Germline values: CDR1 SGHRS, CDR2 YFSETQ. The CDR3 is made up of 16 amino acids.

The J gene is TRBJ2-2, the V gene TRBV5-4; D is perhaps TRBD2 (6 bases). In germline, CDR1 is SGHNT, CDR2 YYREEE (reference sequence). This CDR3 has 16 residues. V lost 2 bases and J 4 bases, leaving 15 bases between the germline ends. Here the CDR3 DNA reads TGTGCCAGCAGCTTACTGGGGGGAAGGTCCACCGGGGAGCTGTTTTTT. It codes for CASSLLGGRSTGELFF.

The chain joins TRBV2 to TRBJ2-5; TRBD1 matches at 9 bases. The J call may be faulty, since TRBJ2-7 better matches the DNA end. CDR1 and CDR2 (germline): SNHLY, FYNNEI. The CDR3 spans 13 residues. CDR3 sequence: CASSRDRDYEQYF. The CDR3 DNA follows: TGTGCCAGCTCCCGGGACAGGGACTACGAGCAGTACTTC.

This rearrangement joins TRBV7-9 to TRBJ2-7, with D possibly being TRBD2 (5 bases). The V end lost 5 bases, the J end lost 5 bases, and 22 bases lay between the germline ends. Germline-derived CDR1 and CDR2 are SEHNR and FQNEAQ (reference sequence). This CDR3 has 16 amino acids. CDR3 nucleotides: TGTGCCAGCAGCACTAGGGAGAAACTCGGTAGGCACGAGCAGTACTTC. This codes for CASSTREKLGRHEQYF.

This chain links TRBV30 with TRBJ1-1, with 7 bases matching TRBD1. This CDR3 is built from 13 residues. Trimming took 5 bases from V and 3 from J; bases not matched to a gene: 6. Looked up from germline, CDR1 is GTSNPN and CDR2 is SVGIG (reference sequence). The CDR3 sequence is CAWGGQSYTEAFF. CDR3 nucleotide sequence: TGTGCCTGGGGGGGACAGAGTTACACTGAAGCTTTCTTT.

This clone occurred once. The rearrangement joins TRBV14 to TRBJ2-2; possible D gene TRBD2, 5 bases. Trimming took 4 bases from V and 2 from J, leaving 8 bases between them. The germline CDR1 and CDR2 sequences are SGHDN and FVKESK. The CDR3 runs to 14 residues. The CDR3 coding sequence is TGTGCCAGCAGCCCCGGGATCAACACCGGGGAGCTGTTTTTT. Translation gives CASSPGINTGELFF.

The chain is built from TRBV6-1 and TRBJ1-6; 8 positions agree with TRBD1. With 0 bases clipped from V and 9 bases from J, the junction kept 4 bases outside the gene matches. CDR1 and CDR2 from the germline V gene are MNHNS and SASEGT. This CDR3 has 15 amino acids. The CDR3 coding sequence is TGTGCCAGCAGTGAAGCGAGACAGGGGAGTTCACCCCTCCACTTT. Its translation: CASSEARQGSSPLHF.

The J gene is TRBJ2-7, the V gene TRBV29-1, with D possibly being TRBD1 (6 bases). The CDR3 is made up of 11 amino acids. Trimming stripped 7 bases from V and 4 bases from J, with 11 bases between. From germline, CDR1 is SQVTM and CDR2 ANQGSEA. CDR3 sequence: CSGIQGYEQYF. CDR3 sequence (DNA): TGCAGCGGGATACAGGGATACGAGCAGTACTTC.